One sample yielded the 8 T cell receptor beta chains listed below, sequenced in a study of blood T cells in healthy people across ages. Next came a second PCR, run for about 7 to 12 cycles, which used a sample-barcoded 5' primer along with a J-beta primer mix. Using its own MiXCR run on the 5' RACE reads, TCRdb lists one record per CDR3 protein. The sample holds some 1.8 million distinct CDR3 sequences, approximately 40% seen once. Sequencing input: blood. These TCRs come from a human donor in good health.

A few counts support this clonotype. V gene TRBV27 combines with J gene TRBJ2-1; 11 positions agree with TRBD2. This CDR3 has 16 residues. Unmatched junction bases numbered 9, after V lost 1 base and J lost 10 bases. Germline CDR1 reads MNHEY; CDR2 reads SMNVEV (reference sequence). This CDR3 is CASSLYVAGGPGEQFF. The CDR3 DNA reads as TGTGCCAGCAGTTTATATGTAGCGGGGGGGCCAGGGGAGCAGTTCTTC.

The chain combines TRBV7-2 with TRBJ2-5, with D perhaps assigned TRBD1 or TRBD2 (5 bases each). The CDR3 is 14 residues long. The germline V gene encodes CDR1 SGHTA and CDR2 FQGNSA. Trimming left V 3 bases short and J 2 bases short, with 10 bases between. CDR3 amino acids: CASSLGRRQETQYF. CDR3 nucleotides: TGTGCCAGCAGCTTGGGACGGAGACAAGAGACCCAGTACTTC.

The chain combines TRBV24-1 with TRBJ2-5; 9 bases map to TRBD1. The germline gives CDR1 KGHDR, CDR2 SFDVKD. The CDR3 length is 15 residues. V shed 5 bases, J shed 4 bases, and the junction held 7 bases outside the gene matches. CDR3 nucleotide sequence: TGTGCCACCAGTGGTCTGACAGGGGGACGAGAGACCCAGTACTTC. This translates into CATSGLTGGRETQYF.

This clonotype was seen many times. A much larger clonotype is one base distant, so this may be a read error. The chain carries TRBV6-4 and TRBJ2-1, with 11 bases aligning to TRBD1. The CDR3 has 14 residues. CDR1 is MRHNA, CDR2 SNTAGT, per germline. Trimming removed 6 bases from V and 6 bases from J; junction bases left unmatched: 4. CDR3 sequence: CASRDGTGGNEQFF. Here the CDR3 DNA reads TGTGCCAGCAGGGACGGGACAGGGGGCAATGAGCAGTTCTTC.

This rearrangement joins TRBV10-3 to TRBJ1-2; D possibly corresponds to TRBD1 (5 bases). Trimming shortened V by 7 bases and J by 3 bases, and 18 bases separated the two germline ends. Germline CDR1 ENHRY, CDR2 SYGVKD. The CDR3 is 15 amino acids. The chain's CDR3 is CAIKGPGDAYYGYTF. CDR3 sequence (DNA): TGTGCCATCAAAGGCCCCGGGGACGCATACTATGGCTACACCTTC.

This clonotype has a count of ten or more. In nucleotides, the CDR3 is TGCAGTGCTAGAGATCCCCAGGGGAATGAAAAACTGTTTTTT. The encoded protein is CSARDPQGNEKLFF. This chain uses TRBV20-1 with TRBJ1-4, with D possibly being TRBD1 (6 bases). The CDR3 contains 14 residues. Germline V lookup: CDR1 DFQATT, CDR2 SNEGSKA (reference sequence). The ends were cut back, 0 bases at V and 5 bases at J, with 10 bases in the middle.

This rearrangement joins TRBV20-1 to TRBJ2-7; the D gene is possibly TRBD2 (5 bases). The CDR3 spans 13 residues. Per the germline V gene, CDR1 is DFQATT and CDR2 is SNEGSKA (reference sequence). Deletions cut 6 bases from V and 1 base from J, with 13 bases between. CDR3 nucleotides: TGCAGTGCCAGGACTTACAGTTCCTACGAGCAGTACTTC. Translation gives CSARTYSSYEQYF.

This chain joins TRBV15 and TRBJ1-2; 10 positions agree with TRBD1. This CDR3 is 15 amino acids long. V lost 9 bases and J lost 3; bases outside the gene matches: 10. The germline gives CDR1 LNHNV, CDR2 YYDKDF (reference sequence). The CDR3 region has the DNA TGTGCCACTAGCCCTCGACAGGGGGCTTACTATGGCTACACCTTC. Its protein is CATSPRQGAYYGYTF.